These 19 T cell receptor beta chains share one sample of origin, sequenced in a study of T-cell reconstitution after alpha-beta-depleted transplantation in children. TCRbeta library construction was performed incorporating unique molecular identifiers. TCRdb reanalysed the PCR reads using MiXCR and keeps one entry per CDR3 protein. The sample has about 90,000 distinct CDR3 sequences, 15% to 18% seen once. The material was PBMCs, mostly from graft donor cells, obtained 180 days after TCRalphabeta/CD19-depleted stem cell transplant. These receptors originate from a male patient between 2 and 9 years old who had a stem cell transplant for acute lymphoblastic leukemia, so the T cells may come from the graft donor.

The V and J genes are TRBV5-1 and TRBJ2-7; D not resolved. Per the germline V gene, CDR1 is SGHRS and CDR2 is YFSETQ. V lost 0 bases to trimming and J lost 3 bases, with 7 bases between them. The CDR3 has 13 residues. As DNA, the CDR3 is TGCGCCAGCAGCTTGGACGGGTACTACGAGCAGTACTTC. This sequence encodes CASSLDGYYEQYF.

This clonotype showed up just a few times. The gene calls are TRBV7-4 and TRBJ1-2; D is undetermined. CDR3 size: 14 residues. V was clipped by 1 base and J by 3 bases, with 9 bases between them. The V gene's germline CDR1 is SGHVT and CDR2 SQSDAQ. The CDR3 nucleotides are TGTGCCAGCAGCTTAGAGGGATTTTACTATGGCTACACCTTC. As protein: CASSLEGFYYGYTF.

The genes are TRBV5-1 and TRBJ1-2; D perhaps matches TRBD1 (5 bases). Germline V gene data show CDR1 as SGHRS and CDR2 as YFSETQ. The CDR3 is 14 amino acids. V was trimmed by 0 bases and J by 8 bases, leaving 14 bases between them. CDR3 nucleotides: TGCGCCAGCAGCTTGGGCCAGGGAAATCGAGGCTACACCTTC. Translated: CASSLGQGNRGYTF.

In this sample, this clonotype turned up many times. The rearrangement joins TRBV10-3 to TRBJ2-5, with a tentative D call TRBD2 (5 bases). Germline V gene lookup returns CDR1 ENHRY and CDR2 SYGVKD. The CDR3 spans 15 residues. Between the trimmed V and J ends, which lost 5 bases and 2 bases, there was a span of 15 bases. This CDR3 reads CAISSSTEGQETQYF. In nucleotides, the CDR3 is TGTGCCATCAGTTCATCCACAGAGGGACAAGAGACCCAGTACTTC.

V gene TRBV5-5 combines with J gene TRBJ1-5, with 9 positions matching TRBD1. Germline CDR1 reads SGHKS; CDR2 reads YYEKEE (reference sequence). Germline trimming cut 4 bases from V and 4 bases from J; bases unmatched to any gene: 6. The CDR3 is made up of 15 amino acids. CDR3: CASSLGTGINQPQHF. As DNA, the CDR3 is TGTGCCAGCAGCCTGGGGACAGGGATAAATCAGCCCCAGCATTTT.

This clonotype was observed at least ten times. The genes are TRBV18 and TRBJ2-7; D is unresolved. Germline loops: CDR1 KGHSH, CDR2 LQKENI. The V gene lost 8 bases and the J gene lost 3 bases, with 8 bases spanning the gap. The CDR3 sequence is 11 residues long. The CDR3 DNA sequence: TGTGCCAGCAGTCCAAACTACGAGCAGTACTTC. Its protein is CASSPNYEQYF.

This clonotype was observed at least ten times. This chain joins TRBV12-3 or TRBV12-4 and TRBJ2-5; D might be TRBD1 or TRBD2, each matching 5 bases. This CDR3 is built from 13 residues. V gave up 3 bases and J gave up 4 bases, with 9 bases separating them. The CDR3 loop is CASSFSGRETQYF. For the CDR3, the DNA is TGTGCCAGCAGTTTTTCGGGGCGAGAGACCCAGTACTTC.

DNA for the CDR3: TGCGCCAGCAGCCCCCTCAGGGGACAAGAGACCCAGTACTTC. Encoded protein: CASSPLRGQETQYF. This chain uses TRBV5-1 with TRBJ2-5, with D possibly matching TRBD1 (6 bases). Looked up from germline, CDR1 is SGHRS and CDR2 is YFSETQ. The CDR3 totals 14 residues. V was trimmed by 4 bases and J by 2 bases, leaving 12 bases between them. Looking up the rest from reference TRBV5-1 and TRBJ2-5 gives the full variable domain: KAGVTQTPRYLIKTRGQQVTLSCSPISGHRSVSWYQQTPGQGLQFLFEYFSETQRNKGNFPGRFSGRQFSNSRSEMNVSTLELGDSALYLCASSPLRGQETQYFGPGTRLLVL.

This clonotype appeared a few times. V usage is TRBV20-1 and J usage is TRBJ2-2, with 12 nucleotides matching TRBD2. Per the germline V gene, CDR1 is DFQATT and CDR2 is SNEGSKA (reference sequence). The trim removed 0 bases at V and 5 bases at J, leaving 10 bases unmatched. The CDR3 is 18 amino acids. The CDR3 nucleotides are TGCAGTGCTAGAGATCCCCTGACTAGCGGGGGACTAACCGGGGAGCTGTTTTTT. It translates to CSARDPLTSGGLTGELFF.

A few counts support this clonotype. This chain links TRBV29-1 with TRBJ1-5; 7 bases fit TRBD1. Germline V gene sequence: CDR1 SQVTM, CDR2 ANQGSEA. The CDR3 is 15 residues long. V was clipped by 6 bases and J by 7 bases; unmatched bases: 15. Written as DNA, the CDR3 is TGCAGCGTCGTGGAGATAGGGGGCGAGGGACAGCCCCAGCATTTT. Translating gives CSVVEIGGEGQPQHF.

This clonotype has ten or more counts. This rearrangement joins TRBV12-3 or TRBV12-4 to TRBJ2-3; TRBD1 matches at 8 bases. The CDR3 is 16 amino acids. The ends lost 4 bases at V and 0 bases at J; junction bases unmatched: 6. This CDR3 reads CASSSSRTGSTDTQYF. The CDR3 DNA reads TGTGCCAGCAGTTCCTCAAGGACAGGGAGCACAGATACGCAGTATTTT.

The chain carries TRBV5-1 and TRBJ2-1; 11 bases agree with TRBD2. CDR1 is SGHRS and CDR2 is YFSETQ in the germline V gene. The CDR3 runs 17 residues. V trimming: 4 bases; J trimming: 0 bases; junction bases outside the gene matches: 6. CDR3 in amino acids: CASSPYLAGGSYNEQFF. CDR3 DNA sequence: TGCGCCAGCAGCCCATATCTAGCGGGGGGCTCCTACAATGAGCAGTTCTTC.

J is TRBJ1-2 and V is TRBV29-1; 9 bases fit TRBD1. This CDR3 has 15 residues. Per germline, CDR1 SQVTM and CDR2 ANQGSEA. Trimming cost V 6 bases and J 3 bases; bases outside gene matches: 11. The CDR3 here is CSVRDRDASDYGYTF. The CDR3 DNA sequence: TGCAGCGTCCGGGACAGGGACGCTTCCGACTATGGCTACACCTTC.

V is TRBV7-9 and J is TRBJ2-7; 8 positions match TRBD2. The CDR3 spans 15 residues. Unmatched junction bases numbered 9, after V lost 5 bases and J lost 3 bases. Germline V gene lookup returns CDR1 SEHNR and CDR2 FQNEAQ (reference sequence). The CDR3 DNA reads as TGTGCCAGCAGCCAGTACTTGGGACTAGTCTACGAGCAGTACTTC. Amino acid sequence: CASSQYLGLVYEQYF. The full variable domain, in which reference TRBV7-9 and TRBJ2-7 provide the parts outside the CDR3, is DTGVSQNPRHKITKRGQNVTFRCDPISEHNRLYWYRQTLGQGPEFLTYFQNEAQLEKSRLLSDRFSAERPKGSFSTLEIQRTEQGDSAMYLCASSQYLGLVYEQYFGPGTRLTVT.

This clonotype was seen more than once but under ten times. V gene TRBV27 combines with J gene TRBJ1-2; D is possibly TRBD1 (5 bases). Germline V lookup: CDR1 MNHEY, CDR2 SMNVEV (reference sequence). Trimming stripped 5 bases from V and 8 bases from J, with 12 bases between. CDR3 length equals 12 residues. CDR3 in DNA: TGTGCCAGCAGTCCTCAGGGAGGAGGCTACACCTTC. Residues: CASSPQGGGYTF.

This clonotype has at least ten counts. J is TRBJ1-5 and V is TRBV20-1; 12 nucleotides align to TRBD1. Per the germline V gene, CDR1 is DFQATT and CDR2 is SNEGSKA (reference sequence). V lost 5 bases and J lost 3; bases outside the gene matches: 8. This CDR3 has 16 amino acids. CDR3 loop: CSASYRDRGHNQPQHF. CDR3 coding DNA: TGCAGTGCTTCGTACCGGGACAGGGGGCACAATCAGCCCCAGCATTTT.

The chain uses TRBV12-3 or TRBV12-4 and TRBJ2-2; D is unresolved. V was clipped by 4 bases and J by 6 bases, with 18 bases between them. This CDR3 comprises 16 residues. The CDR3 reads CASSSTHGFNAGELFF. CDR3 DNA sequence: TGTGCCAGCAGTTCCACACACGGATTTAATGCCGGGGAGCTGTTTTTT.

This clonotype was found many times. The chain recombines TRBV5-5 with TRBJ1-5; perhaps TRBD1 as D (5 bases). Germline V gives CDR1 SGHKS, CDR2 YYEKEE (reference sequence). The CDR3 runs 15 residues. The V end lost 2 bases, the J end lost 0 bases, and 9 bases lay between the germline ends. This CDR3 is CASSFDSYSNQPQHF. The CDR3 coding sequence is TGTGCCAGCAGCTTCGACAGTTATAGCAATCAGCCCCAGCATTTT.

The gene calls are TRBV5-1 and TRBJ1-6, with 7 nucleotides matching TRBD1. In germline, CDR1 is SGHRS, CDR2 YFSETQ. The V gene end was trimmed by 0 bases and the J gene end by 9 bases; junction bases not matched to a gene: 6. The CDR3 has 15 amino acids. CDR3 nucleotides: TGCGCCAGCAGCTTGGAACAGGGGCCCTTTTCACCCCTCCACTTT. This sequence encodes CASSLEQGPFSPLHF.